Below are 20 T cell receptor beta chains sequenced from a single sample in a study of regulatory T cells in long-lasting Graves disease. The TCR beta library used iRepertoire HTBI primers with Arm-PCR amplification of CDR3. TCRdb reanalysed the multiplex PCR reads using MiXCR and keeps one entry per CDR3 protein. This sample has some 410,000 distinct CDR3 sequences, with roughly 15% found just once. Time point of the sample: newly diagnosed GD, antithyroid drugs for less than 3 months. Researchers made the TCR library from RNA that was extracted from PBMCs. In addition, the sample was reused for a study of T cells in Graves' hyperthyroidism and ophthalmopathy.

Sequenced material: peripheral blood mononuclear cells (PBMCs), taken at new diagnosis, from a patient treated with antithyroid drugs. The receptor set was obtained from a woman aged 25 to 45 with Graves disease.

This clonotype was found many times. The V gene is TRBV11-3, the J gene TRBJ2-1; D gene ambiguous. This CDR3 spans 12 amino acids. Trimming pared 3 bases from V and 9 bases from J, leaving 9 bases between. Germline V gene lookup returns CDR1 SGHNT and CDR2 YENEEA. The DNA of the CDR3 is TGTGCCAGCAGCTTGCGTGGCAGTGAGCAGTTCTTC. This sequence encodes CASSLRGSEQFF.

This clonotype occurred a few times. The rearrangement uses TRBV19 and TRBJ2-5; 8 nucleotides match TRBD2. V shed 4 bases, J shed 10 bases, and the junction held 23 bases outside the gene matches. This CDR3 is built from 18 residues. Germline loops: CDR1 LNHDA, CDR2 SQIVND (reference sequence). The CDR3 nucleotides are TGTGCCAGTAGTACCTTTTGGCGGGAGGCCCCTCCGAGTGGGGGCCAGTACTTC. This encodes CASSTFWREAPPSGGQYF.

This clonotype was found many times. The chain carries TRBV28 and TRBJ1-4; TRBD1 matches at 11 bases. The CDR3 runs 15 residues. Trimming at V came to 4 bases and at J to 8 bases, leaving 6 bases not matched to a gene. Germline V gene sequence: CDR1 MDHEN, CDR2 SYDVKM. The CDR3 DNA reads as TGTGCCAGCAGTTGGACAGGGGGCGCAGTCGAAAAACTGTTTTTT. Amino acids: CASSWTGGAVEKLFF.

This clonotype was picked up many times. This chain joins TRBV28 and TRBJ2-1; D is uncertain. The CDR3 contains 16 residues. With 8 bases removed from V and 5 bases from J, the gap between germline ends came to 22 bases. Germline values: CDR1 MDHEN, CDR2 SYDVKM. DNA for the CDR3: TGTGCCAGCGCCGGCGCAGCCAAAATAAAACACAATGAGCAGTTCTTC. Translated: CASAGAAKIKHNEQFF.

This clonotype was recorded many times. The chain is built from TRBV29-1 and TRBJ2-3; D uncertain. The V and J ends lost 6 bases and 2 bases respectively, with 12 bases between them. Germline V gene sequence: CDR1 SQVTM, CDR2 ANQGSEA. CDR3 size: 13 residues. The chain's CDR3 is CSVGGPNTDTQYF. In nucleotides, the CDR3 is TGCAGCGTCGGTGGACCCAACACAGATACGCAGTATTTT.

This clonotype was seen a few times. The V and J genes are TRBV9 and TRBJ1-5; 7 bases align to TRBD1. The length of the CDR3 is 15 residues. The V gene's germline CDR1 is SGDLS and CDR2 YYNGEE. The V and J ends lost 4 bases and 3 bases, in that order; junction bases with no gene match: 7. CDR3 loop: CASSRTGVNNQPQHF. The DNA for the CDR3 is TGTGCCAGCAGCAGAACAGGGGTTAACAATCAGCCCCAGCATTTT.

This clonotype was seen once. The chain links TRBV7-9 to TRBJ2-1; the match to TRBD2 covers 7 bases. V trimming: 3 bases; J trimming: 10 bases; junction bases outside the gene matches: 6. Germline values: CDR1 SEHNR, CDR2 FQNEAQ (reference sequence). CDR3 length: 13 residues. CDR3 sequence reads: CASSLSAGLEQFF. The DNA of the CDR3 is TGTGCCAGCAGCTTGAGCGCGGGACTAGAGCAGTTCTTC. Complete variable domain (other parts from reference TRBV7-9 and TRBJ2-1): DTGVSQNPRHKITKRGQNVTFRCDPISEHNRLYWYRQTLGQGPEFLTYFQNEAQLEKSRLLSDRFSAERPKGSFSTLEIQRTEQGDSAMYLCASSLSAGLEQFFGPGTRLTVL.

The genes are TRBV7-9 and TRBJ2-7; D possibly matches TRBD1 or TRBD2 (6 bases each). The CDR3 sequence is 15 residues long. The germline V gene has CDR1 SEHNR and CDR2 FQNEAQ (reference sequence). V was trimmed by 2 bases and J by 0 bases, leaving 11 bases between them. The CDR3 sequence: CASSLPGASSYEQYF. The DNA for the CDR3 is TGTGCCAGCAGCTTACCGGGGGCGAGCTCCTACGAGCAGTACTTC.

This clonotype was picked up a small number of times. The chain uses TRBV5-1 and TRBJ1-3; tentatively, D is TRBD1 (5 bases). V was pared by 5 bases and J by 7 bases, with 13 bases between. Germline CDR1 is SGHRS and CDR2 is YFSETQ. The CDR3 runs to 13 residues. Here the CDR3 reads CASRGTFKNTIYF. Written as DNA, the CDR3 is TGCGCCAGCAGGGGGACTTTTAAGAACACCATATATTTT. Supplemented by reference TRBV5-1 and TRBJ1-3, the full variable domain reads KAGVTQTPRYLIKTRGQQVTLSCSPISGHRSVSWYQQTPGQGLQFLFEYFSETQRNKGNFPGRFSGRQFSNSRSEMNVSTLELGDSALYLCASRGTFKNTIYFGEGSWLTVV.

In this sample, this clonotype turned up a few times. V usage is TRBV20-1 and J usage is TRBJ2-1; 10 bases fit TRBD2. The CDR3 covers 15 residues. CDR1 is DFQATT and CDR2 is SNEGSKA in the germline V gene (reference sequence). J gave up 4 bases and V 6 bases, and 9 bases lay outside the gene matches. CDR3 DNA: TGCAGTGCAATCCTACTAGCGGGGTCTTACAATGAGCAGTTCTTC. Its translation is CSAILLAGSYNEQFF.

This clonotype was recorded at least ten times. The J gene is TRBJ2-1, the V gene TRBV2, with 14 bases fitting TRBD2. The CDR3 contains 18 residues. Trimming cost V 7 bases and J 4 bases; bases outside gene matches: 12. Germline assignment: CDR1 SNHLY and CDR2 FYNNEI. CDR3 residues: CASTSGTSGRPGYNEQFF. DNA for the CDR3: TGTGCCAGCACTTCCGGGACTAGCGGGAGACCGGGATACAATGAGCAGTTCTTC.

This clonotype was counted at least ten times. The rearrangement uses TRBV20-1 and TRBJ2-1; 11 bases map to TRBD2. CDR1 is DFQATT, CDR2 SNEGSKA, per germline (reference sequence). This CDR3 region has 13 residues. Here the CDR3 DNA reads TGCAGCGCCGGGACTAGCGGATACAATGAGCAGTTCTTC. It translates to CSAGTSGYNEQFF.

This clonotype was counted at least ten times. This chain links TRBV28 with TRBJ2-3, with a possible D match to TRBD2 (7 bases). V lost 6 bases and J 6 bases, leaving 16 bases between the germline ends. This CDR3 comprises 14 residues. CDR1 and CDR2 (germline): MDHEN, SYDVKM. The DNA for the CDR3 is TGTGCCAGCAGCCCTCGGACTAGGGGGGATACGCAGTATTTT. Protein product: CASSPRTRGDTQYF.

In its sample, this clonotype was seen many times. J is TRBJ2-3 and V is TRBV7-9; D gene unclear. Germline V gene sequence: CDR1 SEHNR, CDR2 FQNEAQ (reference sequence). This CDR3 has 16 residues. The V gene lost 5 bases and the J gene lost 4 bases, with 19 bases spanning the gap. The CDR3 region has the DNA TGTGCCAGCAGCGTTACTCCTCCTGGCTGGGCAGATACGCAGTATTTT. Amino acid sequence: CASSVTPPGWADTQYF.

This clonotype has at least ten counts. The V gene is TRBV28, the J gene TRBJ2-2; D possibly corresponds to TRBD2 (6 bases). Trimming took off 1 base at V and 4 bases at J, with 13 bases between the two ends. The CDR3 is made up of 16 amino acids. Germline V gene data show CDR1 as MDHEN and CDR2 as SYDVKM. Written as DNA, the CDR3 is TGTGCCAGCAGTTTATCCGGGAGTCGAAGCACCGGGGAGCTGTTTTTT. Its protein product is CASSLSGSRSTGELFF.

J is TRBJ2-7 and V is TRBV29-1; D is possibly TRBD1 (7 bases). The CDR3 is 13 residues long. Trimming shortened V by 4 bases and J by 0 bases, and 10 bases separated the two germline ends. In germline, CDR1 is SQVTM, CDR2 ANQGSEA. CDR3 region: CSVGQGGSYEQYF. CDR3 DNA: TGCAGCGTTGGACAGGGAGGCTCCTACGAGCAGTACTTC.

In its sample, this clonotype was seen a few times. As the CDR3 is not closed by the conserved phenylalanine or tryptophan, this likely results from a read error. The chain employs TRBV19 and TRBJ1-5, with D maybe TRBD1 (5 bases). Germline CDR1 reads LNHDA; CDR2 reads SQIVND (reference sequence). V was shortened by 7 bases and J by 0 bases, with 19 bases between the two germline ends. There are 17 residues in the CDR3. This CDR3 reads CASKPGGDFYSNQPQHS. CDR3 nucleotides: TGTGCCAGTAAACCCGGGGGGGATTTTTATAGCAATCAGCCCCAGCATTCT.

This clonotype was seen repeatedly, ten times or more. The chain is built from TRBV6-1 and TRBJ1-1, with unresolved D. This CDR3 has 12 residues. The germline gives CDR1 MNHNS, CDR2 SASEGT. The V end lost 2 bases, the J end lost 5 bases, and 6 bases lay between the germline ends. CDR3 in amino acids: CASSESGTEAFF. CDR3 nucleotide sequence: TGTGCCAGCAGTGAATCGGGGACTGAAGCTTTCTTT.

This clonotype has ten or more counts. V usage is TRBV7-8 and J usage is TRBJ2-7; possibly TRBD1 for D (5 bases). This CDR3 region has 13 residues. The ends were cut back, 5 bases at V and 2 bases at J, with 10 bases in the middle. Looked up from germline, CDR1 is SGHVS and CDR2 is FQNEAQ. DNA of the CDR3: TGTGCCAGCAGCAAGCGACAGACCTACGAGCAGTACTTC. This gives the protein CASSKRQTYEQYF.

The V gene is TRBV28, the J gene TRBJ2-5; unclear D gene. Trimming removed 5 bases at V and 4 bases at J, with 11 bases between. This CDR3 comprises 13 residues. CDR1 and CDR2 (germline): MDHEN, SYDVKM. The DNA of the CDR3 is TGTGCCAGCAGTCAATGGTTAAGAGAGACCCAGTACTTC. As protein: CASSQWLRETQYF.